Listed below are T cell receptor beta chains from one sample, sequenced in a study of T-cell memory formation after mild COVID-19. TCRdb re-called the 5' RACE reads with MiXCR, one entry per CDR3 protein. The sample carries nearly 110,000 distinct CDR3 sequences, 17% recorded once. The sample consisted of PBMCs or a T cell subset sorted from them (not recorded which). The receptors come from an adult woman who had mild COVID-19 (a few samples of this study predate the infection). Cell type and time point are not known. Each CDR3 is given with its conserved first and last residue. A D gene is named only where the DNA matches it firmly. Clone size is not always given. Where it is, it says once, few, many or a class for expanded clones.

clone_size j_call v_call d_call cdr3_nt cdr3_aa
few TRBJ1-1 TRBV6-5 . TGTGCCAGCAGTTACTATGGTGAAGCTTTCTTT CASSYYGEAFF
. TRBJ2-7 TRBV5-4 . TGTGCCAGCAGCCTATTGTACGGGGACTCCTACGAGCAGTACTTC CASSLLYGDSYEQYF
. TRBJ2-1 TRBV7-6 . TGTGCCAGCAGCTTGAGCCAACTTAGGAATGAGCAGTTCTTC CASSLSQLRNEQFF
many TRBJ2-7 TRBV6-5 . TGTGCCAGCAGTTACTCGGCCGGGACCTCCTACGAGCAGTACTTC CASSYSAGTSYEQYF
. TRBJ1-2 TRBV7-2 TRBD1 TGTGCCAAAATGACAGGGGGCTATGGCTACACCTTC CAKMTGGYGYTF
. TRBJ2-7 TRBV30 TRBD1 TGTGCCTGGAGTAGCCGGGACAGGGGGTCTTACGAGCAGTACTTC CAWSSRDRGSYEQYF
few TRBJ2-3 TRBV4-2 . TGTGCCAGCAGCCTGGGATATGGAGCTAGCACAGATACGCAGTATTTT CASSLGYGASTDTQYF
. TRBJ1-1 TRBV25-1 . TGTGCCAGCAGTGAATCGAGTGGACAGGAAGCTTTCTTT CASSESSGQEAFF
. TRBJ2-1 TRBV12-3/TRBV12-4 TRBD2 TGTGCCAGCGCTGTAGCGGGGGGAAGTGAGCAGTTCTTC CASAVAGGSEQFF
. TRBJ2-2 TRBV27 TRBD2 TGTGCCAGCAGTTTGGGGACTAGCGGGGGGCATAACACCGGGGAGCTGTTTTTT CASSLGTSGGHNTGELFF
few TRBJ1-1 TRBV7-8 . TGTGCCAGCAGCTCTATCCGGGGGACGGGGAACACTGAAGCTTTCTTT CASSSIRGTGNTEAFF
. TRBJ1-1 TRBV11-2 . TGTGCCAGCTTGGGGGGAACTGAAGCTTTCTTT CASLGGTEAFF
. TRBJ1-1 TRBV2 TRBD1 TGTGCCAGCAGTCGCCGGGACAGGGAAGAAGCTTTCTTT CASSRRDREEAFF
once TRBJ1-2 TRBV15 TRBD1 TGTGCCACCAGCGGAACAGGGGGCGAATCTGTCTATGGCTACACCTTC CATSGTGGESVYGYTF
few TRBJ1-2 TRBV7-6 . TGTGCCAGCAGCCTCGCAACAGGGTTACCAGATGGCTACACCTTC CASSLATGLPDGYTF
few TRBJ2-7 TRBV7-2 TRBD2 TGTGCCAGCAGCCCTGGGGCTAGCGGGACCTACGAGCAGTACTTC CASSPGASGTYEQYF
. TRBJ2-3 TRBV13 TRBD2 TGTGCCAGCAGCTTACTAGCGGGGGCTAGCACAGATACGCAGTATTTT CASSLLAGASTDTQYF
few TRBJ1-1 TRBV20-1 . TGCAGTACGGGGGTAGGCACTGAAGCTTTCTTT CSTGVGTEAFF
. TRBJ1-2 TRBV6-6 . TGTGCCAGCAGTACGGAGTCCAACTATGGCTACACCTTC CASSTESNYGYTF
. TRBJ1-5 TRBV24-1 . TGTGCCACCAGTGACCACGGGCCCCAGCATTTT CATSDHGPQHF
. TRBJ1-3 TRBV4-1 . TGCGCCAGCAGCCAAGAGGCCAGGGCTGGAAACACCATATATTTT CASSQEARAGNTIYF
few TRBJ2-1 TRBV4-2 . TGTGCCAGCAGCCAAGATCCGGGGGTTGATGAGCAGTTCTTC CASSQDPGVDEQFF
few TRBJ1-1 TRBV15 . TGTGCCACCAGCGGGGCCCCTACTGAAGCTTTCTTT CATSGAPTEAFF
few TRBJ1-1 TRBV9 . TGTGCCAGCAGCGATGAGCTGGATATGGAGGCTTTCTTT CASSDELDMEAFF
. TRBJ2-7 TRBV5-4 TRBD1 TGTGCCAGCAGCTTGTGGGACAGCACCTACGAGCAGTACTTC CASSLWDSTYEQYF
. TRBJ2-7 TRBV21-1 . TGTGCCAGCAGGAACCGCGGGGCCAGCTCCTACGAGCAGTACTTC CASRNRGASSYEQYF
. TRBJ2-7 TRBV4-1 TRBD2 TGCGCCAGCAGCCCGACTAGCGGAGGAACCTACGAGCAGTACTTC CASSPTSGGTYEQYF
. TRBJ1-2 TRBV7-9 . TGTGCCAGCAGCTTAGGAGGTGATGGCTACACCTTC CASSLGGDGYTF
. TRBJ2-1 TRBV6-2/TRBV6-3 TRBD2 TGTGCCAGCAGTCAGGGACTAGCGGGTTTGGATGAGCAGTTCTTC CASSQGLAGLDEQFF
. TRBJ1-2 TRBV4-1 . TGCGCCAGCAGCCAACGAACCGCTTCTAACTATGGCTACACCTTC CASSQRTASNYGYTF
few TRBJ2-1 TRBV12-5 TRBD1 TGTGCTAGTGGTTTGGTACTGGAGACAGGGCCAACGTTCTTC CASGLVLETGPTFF
. TRBJ2-1 TRBV9 . TGTGCCAGCAGCGTAGTGGCAGGGCCTAGCAATGAGCAGTTCTTC CASSVVAGPSNEQFF
. TRBJ2-7 TRBV5-6 . TGTGCCAGCAGCTACCTACCTCGGGAGCAGTACTTC CASSYLPREQYF
. TRBJ2-1 TRBV10-3 TRBD2 TGTGCCATCTACGCGGGAGGAAATGAGCAGTTCTTC CAIYAGGNEQFF
. TRBJ2-5 TRBV2 TRBD2 TGTGCCAGCAGTGAGGGACTAGCGGGAGGCCCAGAGACCCAGTACTTC CASSEGLAGGPETQYF
. TRBJ2-5 TRBV6-2/TRBV6-3 TRBD2 TGTGCCAGCAGCCCCCTGGCGGGAGGGTATGAGGAGACCCAGTACTTC CASSPLAGGYEETQYF
. TRBJ2-7 TRBV6-5 TRBD1 TGTGCCAGCAGTTACCGTGCGACAGGGAACGAGCAGTACTTC CASSYRATGNEQYF
few TRBJ1-5 TRBV4-1 TRBD1 TGCGCCAGCAGCCGCACAGGGGTTAGCAATCAGCCCCAGCATTTT CASSRTGVSNQPQHF
few TRBJ2-1 TRBV7-3 TRBD2 TGTGCCAGCAGCTCCGGGGCGGGAGTGGACAATGAGCAGTTCTTC CASSSGAGVDNEQFF
. TRBJ2-3 TRBV7-9 . TGTGCCAGCAGCTTAGTAGCAGGGACAGATACGCAGTATTTT CASSLVAGTDTQYF